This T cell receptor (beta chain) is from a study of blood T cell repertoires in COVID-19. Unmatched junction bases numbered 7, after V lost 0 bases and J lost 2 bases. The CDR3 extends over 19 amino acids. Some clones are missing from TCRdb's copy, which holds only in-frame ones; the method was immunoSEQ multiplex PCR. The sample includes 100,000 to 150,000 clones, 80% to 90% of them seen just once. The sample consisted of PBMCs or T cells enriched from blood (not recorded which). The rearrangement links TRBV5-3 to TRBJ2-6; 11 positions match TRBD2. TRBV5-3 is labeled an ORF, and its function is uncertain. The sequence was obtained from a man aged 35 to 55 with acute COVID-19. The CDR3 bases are TGTGCCAGAAGCTTGGATGGACTAGCGGGTAAGCCTGGGGCCAACGTCCTGACTTTC. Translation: CARSLDGLAGKPGANVLTF.